The clone carrying this T cell receptor beta chain has ten or more counts. Its matching antigen is unknown. This CDR3 comprises 15 residues. The V end lost 5 bases, the J end lost 1 base, and 14 bases lay between the germline ends. The sample comes from a study of CD8+CD57+ T cells in acquired aplastic anemia. About the study: Sorted CD4+ and CD8+ cells gave a mean 3.2 ug DNA, range about 0.19 to 27.4 ug. Whole-study findings and limits: Fewer than 35 CD8+ CDR3 sequences occurred in both the patients and the controls. No significant difference in CD8+ Simpson's diversity was found between patients and controls.

The patients chosen for sequencing had shown expansion of CD8+CD57+ cells (detected by flow cytometry). The study sampled blood from patients who had received no therapy. For CDR3 and TCR beta VDJ profiling, genomic DNA was the template used. TCRdb passed the reads through MiXCR, listing each CDR3 protein once. This repertoire shows about 160,000 distinct CDR3 sequences, 40% to 55% found once; its top ten account for roughly 2.8%. The TCR comes from a human donor with aplastic anemia. Source material: sorted CD4+, CD8+, or CD8+CD57+ T cells (not recorded which) from PBMCs. This sequence joins TRBV12-3 or TRBV12-4 and TRBJ1-1, with D possibly TRBD1 on 5 matching bases. The CDR3 is CASSPRDGQNTEAFF. The CDR3 DNA reads as TGTGCCAGCAGTCCTCGGGACGGACAGAACACTGAAGCTTTCTTT.